The 16 T cell receptor beta chains in this list originate from one sample, sequenced in a study of beta chain features in type 1 diabetes. The study reverse transcribed the entire isolated RNA, so it sequenced expressed TCRB transcripts. The method was immunoSEQ multiplex PCR; TCRdb's version includes in-frame clones alone and lacks a portion of them. The data show fewer than 500,000 clones, approximately 15% seen once. Source material: naive CD4+ T cells from blood. The receptor source for this set is a man aged 30 to 45 in good health.

This clone turned up a few times. The chain links TRBV9 to TRBJ2-6, with TRBD1 as a possible D gene (6 bases). CDR3 length equals 16 residues. The germline V gene encodes CDR1 SGDLS and CDR2 YYNGEE. Trimming removed 0 bases at V and 1 base at J, with 8 bases between. CDR3: CASSVVGASGANVLTF. In DNA, the CDR3 is TGTGCCAGCAGCGTAGTGGGGGCTTCTGGGGCCAACGTCCTGACTTTC.

This chain uses TRBV13 with TRBJ2-4; D gene ambiguous. Germline V gene sequence: CDR1 PRHDT, CDR2 FYEKMQ (reference sequence). Trimming took off 4 bases at V and 5 bases at J, with 9 bases between the two ends. This CDR3 has 13 amino acids. For the CDR3, the DNA is TGTGCCAGCAGCTCCCTTGTCGAAAACATTCAGTACTTC. Translation gives CASSSLVENIQYF.

V is TRBV10-3 and J is TRBJ2-2, with D possibly matching TRBD2 (6 bases). V lost 2 bases, J lost 2 bases, and 15 bases lay in between. Germline V lookup: CDR1 ENHRY, CDR2 SYGVKD. The CDR3 loop spans 17 amino acids. CDR3 residues: CAISERLDYQNTGELFF. The CDR3 region has the DNA TGTGCCATCAGTGAGAGGTTGGACTACCAAAACACCGGGGAGCTGTTTTTT.

The gene calls are TRBV14 and TRBJ2-3, with TRBD1 matching 7 bases. Trimming took 0 bases from V and 2 from J; bases not matched to a gene: 5. The CDR3 is 16 residues long. Germline V gene sequence: CDR1 SGHDN, CDR2 FVKESK. CDR3 amino acids: CASSQDNDRDTDTQYF. The CDR3 DNA sequence: TGTGCCAGCAGCCAAGATAACGACAGGGACACAGATACGCAGTATTTT.

This clone came up a few times. The J gene is TRBJ1-1, the V gene TRBV10-3; no definite D call. The CDR3 contains 12 residues. The germline CDR1 and CDR2 sequences are ENHRY and SYGVKD. The V gene lost 2 bases and the J gene lost 5 bases, with 6 bases spanning the gap. The CDR3 sequence is CAISERSTEAFF. Written as DNA, the CDR3 is TGTGCCATCAGTGAGAGAAGTACTGAAGCTTTCTTT.

J is TRBJ2-1 and V is TRBV2; 13 positions match TRBD2. J gave up 12 bases and V 6 bases, and 5 bases lay outside the gene matches. CDR3 size: 13 residues. Germline assignment: CDR1 SNHLY and CDR2 FYNNEI. The CDR3 spells CASRGLAGARQFF. The CDR3 bases are TGTGCCAGCAGAGGACTAGCGGGGGCGCGGCAGTTCTTC. Full variable domain (missing parts from reference TRBV2 and TRBJ2-1): EPEVTQTPSHQVTQMGQEVILRCVPISNHLYFYWYRQILGQKVEFLVSFYNNEISEKSEIFDDQFSVERPDGSNFTLKIRSTKLEDSAMYFCASRGLAGARQFFGPGTRLTVL.

This clone was counted ten times or more. V and J are TRBV29-1 and TRBJ2-1, with D possibly matching TRBD2 (6 bases). CDR3 size: 14 residues. Trimming took off 3 bases at V and 0 bases at J, with 9 bases between the two ends. Germline V gene sequence: CDR1 SQVTM, CDR2 ANQGSEA. The CDR3 spells CSVDGGVSYNEQFF. In DNA, the CDR3 is TGCAGCGTTGATGGCGGGGTCTCCTACAATGAGCAGTTCTTC.

The CDR3 DNA reads as TGCAGCGCTACAGGGGACTATGGCTACACCTTC. Residues: CSATGDYGYTF. The V call is TRBV29-1, the J call TRBJ1-2; 7 bases map to TRBD1. Trimming at V came to 7 bases and at J to 3 bases, leaving 2 bases not matched to a gene. Germline V gives CDR1 SQVTM, CDR2 ANQGSEA. CDR3 length: 11 residues.

This clone was counted between two and nine times. The chain is built from TRBV18 and TRBJ2-1, with D possibly being TRBD2 (5 bases). V dropped 5 bases and J dropped 5 bases, with 16 bases sitting between them. Germline CDR1 and CDR2: KGHSH and LQKENI. The CDR3 consists of 15 residues. The CDR3 sequence is CASSAQRPPDNEQFF. CDR3 nucleotide sequence: TGTGCCAGCTCAGCGCAGCGGCCGCCGGACAATGAGCAGTTCTTC. The full variable domain, rest sourced from reference TRBV18 and TRBJ2-1, is NAGVMQNPRHLVRRRGQEARLRCSPMKGHSHVYWYRQLPEEGLKFMVYLQKENIIDESGMPKERFSAEFPKEGPSILRIQQVVRGDSAAYFCASSAQRPPDNEQFFGPGTRLTVL.

A few counts support this clone. The V and J genes are TRBV29-1 and TRBJ2-1; D tentatively reads TRBD1 or TRBD2 (5 bases each). Trimming left V 1 base short and J 3 bases short, with 10 bases between. Germline V gene data show CDR1 as SQVTM and CDR2 as ANQGSEA. The CDR3 loop spans 14 amino acids. The CDR3 nucleotides are TGCAGCGTTGAAGGAGGGGACGACTACAATGAGCAGTTCTTC. Residues: CSVEGGDDYNEQFF.

For this clone: The same CDR3 can be traced to other DNA sequences in this sample. The V gene is TRBV4-2, the J gene TRBJ2-3; possibly TRBD2 for D (5 bases). Germline CDR1 and CDR2: LGHNA and YNFKEQ. Trimming cost V 0 bases and J 6 bases, with 7 bases left between them. This CDR3 has 13 amino acids. CDR3 DNA: TGTGCCAGCAGCCAAGATCGAGGGGATACGCAGTATTTT. Its protein is CASSQDRGDTQYF.

At least ten counts were recorded for this clone. The chain carries TRBV15 and TRBJ2-1; tentative D call: TRBD2 (5 bases). The CDR3 is 14 residues long. The V and J ends lost 5 bases and 0 bases respectively, with 8 bases between them. Germline V gene sequence: CDR1 LNHNV, CDR2 YYDKDF (reference sequence). CDR3 in DNA: TGTGCCACCAGCTGGAGGAGCTCCTACAATGAGCAGTTCTTC. Its translation: CATSWRSSYNEQFF. Together with reference TRBV15 and TRBJ2-1, the CDR3 gives the full variable domain: DAMVIQNPRYQVTQFGKPVTLSCSQTLNHNVMYWYQQKSSQAPKLLFHYYDKDFNNEADTPDNFQSRRPNTSFCFLDIRSPGLGDTAMYLCATSWRSSYNEQFFGPGTRLTVL.

V usage is TRBV9 and J usage is TRBJ2-5; D gene unclear. Trimming removed 0 bases from V and 5 bases from J, with 14 bases in between. In germline, CDR1 is SGDLS, CDR2 YYNGEE. The CDR3 sequence is 15 residues long. CDR3 coding DNA: TGTGCCAGCAGCGTAGATAGGGTTGGGTGGGAGACCCAGTACTTC. Amino acids: CASSVDRVGWETQYF.

The rearrangement uses TRBV6-9 and TRBJ2-7; D may be TRBD2 (7 bases). Trimming left V 0 bases short and J 0 bases short, with 21 bases between. This CDR3 contains 19 residues. Germline assignment: CDR1 MNHGY and CDR2 SVAAGI. CDR3 loop: CASSYSQGGGHSHSYEQYV. DNA for the CDR3: TGTGCCAGCAGTTATTCCCAAGGCGGGGGACATTCGCACTCCTACGAGCAGTACGTC.

This clone has more than one count but fewer than ten. The chain combines TRBV30 with TRBJ2-5; 11 bases match TRBD2. The V gene's germline CDR1 is GTSNPN and CDR2 SVGIG (reference sequence). The CDR3 is 14 residues long. V gave up 1 base and J gave up 4 bases; unmatched junction bases: 2. The CDR3: CAWSELAGAETQYF. CDR3 DNA: TGTGCCTGGAGTGAACTAGCGGGAGCAGAGACCCAGTACTTC.

This clone was detected a few times. At the DNA level, this CDR3 is encoded by other sequences in the same sample as well. The rearrangement uses TRBV9 and TRBJ2-1; D remains unclear. The CDR3 has 14 residues. Germline V CDR1 and CDR2: SGDLS, YYNGEE. V lost 2 bases and J 0 bases, leaving 6 bases between the germline ends. CDR3 in amino acids: CASSVASSYNEQFF. CDR3 in DNA: TGTGCCAGCAGCGTCGCAAGCTCCTACAATGAGCAGTTCTTC.